This T cell receptor beta chain was documented in a study of monozygotic twins with inflammatory bowel disease. The study's findings and limits: Among T cells, the various subtypes were not distinguishable. Background noise in patient repertoires may stem from differing immunosuppressive treatments.

No DNA is given; TCRdb re-called the 5' RACE reads and lists each CDR3 protein once. The table for this sample gives over 200,000 distinct CDR3 sequences. The CDR3 is 16 residues long. From germline, CDR1 is GTSNPN and CDR2 SVGIG (reference sequence). In the case of this clonotype: The antigen is not known.

The sample comprised blood. This receptor was obtained from a human donor with ulcerative colitis or Crohn's disease, or a healthy co-twin of an affected twin (not recorded which). The J gene is TRBJ1-2, the V gene TRBV30; TCRdb lists TRBD1, though no DNA is available to test this call. This CDR3 reads CAWRGAYGLTNYGYTF.